Each of the 5 T cell receptor beta chains below was sequenced from the same sample in a study of OX40 agonist ivuxolimab in advanced cancers. Clones were read by immunoSEQ multiplex PCR, and TCRdb kept only the in-frame ones, dropping some. The sample records about 65,000 clones, about 91% being singletons. The material was CD4+ or CD8+ T cells sorted from blood, obtained in a trial of the OX40 agonist ivuxolimab. These receptors originate from an adult with an advanced solid tumor such as melanoma, head and neck, liver or kidney cancer.

V gene TRBV6-5 combines with J gene TRBJ1-1; TRBD1 might be the D (6 bases). CDR3 length: 14 amino acids. The germline gives CDR1 MNHEY, CDR2 SVGAGI. Deletions cut 2 bases from V and 4 bases from J, with 11 bases between. The DNA for the CDR3 is TGTGCCAGCAGTTACGGTACGGGGGCCACTGAAGCTTTCTTT. Residues: CASSYGTGATEAFF.

The rearrangement links TRBV19 to TRBJ2-4, with D possibly being TRBD1 (5 bases). Per germline, CDR1 LNHDA and CDR2 SQIVND (reference sequence). Deletions cut 5 bases from V and 0 bases from J, with 8 bases between. This CDR3 is built from 14 residues. The CDR3: CASSPDRAKNIQYF. DNA for the CDR3: TGTGCCAGTAGTCCAGACAGAGCCAAAAACATTCAGTACTTC.

The DNA of the CDR3 is TGTGCCTGGAGTGCCGGGGGGGCCGGGGAGACCCAGTACTTC. Its protein is CAWSAGGAGETQYF. The chain links TRBV30 to TRBJ2-5; TRBD2 matches at 8 bases. The CDR3 is 14 residues long. The junction had 6 bases not matched to a gene; V was cut back by 1 base and J by 5 bases. Germline assignment: CDR1 GTSNPN and CDR2 SVGIG (reference sequence).

The chain links TRBV6-6 to TRBJ1-5; TRBD1 matches 7 bases. Looked up from germline, CDR1 is MNHNY and CDR2 is SVGAGI (reference sequence). The CDR3 totals 16 residues. The V segment lost 4 bases and the J segment 4 bases; nucleotides outside the gene matches: 10. The CDR3 DNA reads TGTGCCAGCAGTTCCACGACAGGGAAAAGTAATCAGCCCCAGCATTTT. It is translated as CASSSTTGKSNQPQHF.

This clone was observed once. The chain combines TRBV28 with TRBJ2-7; 14 bases align to TRBD2. Germline-derived CDR1 and CDR2 are MDHEN and SYDVKM. This CDR3 is built from 17 residues. V dropped 5 bases and J dropped 5; count of bases not matched to a gene: 11. Here the CDR3 DNA reads TGTGCCAGCAGTGGGACTAGCGGGGGTTCCGATTGGAACGAGCAGTACTTC. This gives the protein CASSGTSGGSDWNEQYF.